This T cell receptor (beta chain) was documented in a study of blood T cell repertoires in COVID-19. Turning to the study itself: Specimens from acute and convalescent COVID-19 originated in the United States, Italy and Spain. T cells, B-cell-depleted T cells, or PBMCs provided the cDNA or gDNA that served as material.

The Seattle patients joined while their infection was active and were tracked longitudinally afterward. This clone has just a few counts. Original analysis: By means of reference gene primer amplification, nucleated cell counts were estimated. Sequenced by immunoSEQ multiplex PCR; TCRdb stores in-frame clones only, minus some. V and J calls and clone size are those listed in that table; D and trimming were worked out from the DNA. This sample yields about 11,000 clones, of which about two thirds are seen a single time; 6% to 7.5% belongs to the top ten. This CDR3 is 15 amino acids long. V lost 2 bases, J lost 7 bases, and 10 bases stayed unmatched. Per the germline V gene, CDR1 is MNHEY and CDR2 is SVGAGI.

The receptor comes from a man in his sixties with COVID-19, enrolled during active disease. The gene calls are TRBV6-5 and TRBJ2-7; 8 bases line up with TRBD2. Sequencing was performed on peripheral blood. In DNA form, the CDR3 reads TGTGCCAGCAGTTACGGTGCCCCCGGACTAGCAGAGCAGTACGTC. This encodes CASSYGAPGLAEQYV.